This TCR beta chain emerged from a study of blood T cells in healthy people across ages. Points from the study as a whole: Lack of knowledge of donor CMV status possibly confounded expanded clonotype changes. TCR beta diversity per million T cells fell roughly linearly with age.

A J-beta primer mix and a sample-barcoded 5' primer were used in a second PCR of roughly 7 to 12 cycles. Every cDNA was tagged by a template-switch adaptor with 12 random nucleotides. TCRdb reprocessed the 5' RACE reads via MiXCR and lists one record per CDR3 protein. The profile shows 850,000 to 1,000,000 distinct CDR3 sequences, around 49% of them singletons. Trimming took off 3 bases at V and 4 bases at J, with 11 bases between the two ends. The CDR3 is 14 residues long. The draw of peripheral blood yielded around 9.6 milliliters from each donor. Note on this clonotype: No antigen is known for it.

V and J are TRBV12-3 or TRBV12-4 and TRBJ2-3; a weak D match, TRBD1 (8 bases). Sequencing was done on a sample of blood. This receptor was identified in a man between 25 and 39 years old in good health. The CDR3 here is CASSFTGGADTQYF. The CDR3 DNA follows: TGTGCCAGCAGTTTCACAGGGGGGGCAGATACGCAGTATTTT.